The sequence of this T cell receptor (beta chain) was determined in a study of blood T cells in healthy people across ages. This clonotype was found a few times. Trimming removed 2 bases from V and 0 bases from J; junction bases left unmatched: 4. Germline CDR1 is SGDLS and CDR2 is YYNGEE. CDR3 length: 17 residues. Alongside a J-beta primer mix, a sample-barcoded 5' primer served in a second PCR lasting about 7 to 11 cycles. A template-switch adaptor that had 12 random nucleotides put a tag on each cDNA molecule. One entry per CDR3 protein results from TCRdb running MiXCR on the 5' RACE reads. The data show 1.5 million to 2 million distinct CDR3 sequences, about two fifths seen once.

The V and J genes are TRBV9 and TRBJ2-1; 11 positions agree with TRBD2. The specimen was blood. This clonotype was sampled from a human donor in good health. CDR3 in DNA: TGTGCCAGCAGCGTGCGACTAGCGGGGAGCTCCTACAATGAGCAGTTCTTC. This encodes CASSVRLAGSSYNEQFF.